These T cell receptor beta chains were read from a single sample in a study of T-cell reconstitution after alpha-beta-depleted transplantation in children. A single record per CDR3 protein comes from TCRdb applying MiXCR to the PCR reads. The sample records about 640,000 distinct CDR3 sequences, around 16% being singletons. This specimen was PBMCs from the stem cell graft donor, taken from the stem cell graft. Source of these receptors: a human donor who donated a stem cell graft to a child with acute myeloid leukemia. Both conserved end residues are part of each CDR3. The order of the fields is J gene, D gene, clone size, V gene, CDR3 DNA, CDR3 protein. The D gene is left open where the match is weak. Size values are once, few and many counts, or a class for expanded clones, and some rows have none.

TRBJ2-5	TRBD2	.	TRBV13	TGTGCCAGCAGCTGGTCAAGCGGGGGGGCGGGATCAGAGACCCAGTACTTC	CASSWSSGGAGSETQYF
TRBJ2-5	TRBD1	.	TRBV5-5	TGTGCCAGCAGCCGAACGGGGACAGGGGCAGAGACCCAGTACTTC	CASSRTGTGAETQYF
TRBJ1-3	.	many	TRBV20-1	TGCAGTGCCCCAGCTAGGACAGATAAGGACACCATATATTTT	CSAPARTDKDTIYF
TRBJ1-5	.	.	TRBV6-1	TGTGCCAGCAGTACCCTAGGGACCATAGACCATCAGCCCCAGCATTTT	CASSTLGTIDHQPQHF
TRBJ2-1	TRBD2	.	TRBV5-1	TGCGCCAGCAGCTCGGGACTAGCGGGTCCCAATGAGCAGTTCTTC	CASSSGLAGPNEQFF
TRBJ2-5	.	many	TRBV7-2	TGTGCCAGCAGCAGGCCCAGCGTGGAGACCCAGTACTTC	CASSRPSVETQYF
TRBJ1-6	.	.	TRBV5-1	TGCGCCAGCAGTCTGGTCACAACGGGTCTTATGGATTCACCCCTCCACTTT	CASSLVTTGLMDSPLHF
TRBJ2-4	.	.	TRBV24-1	TGTGCCACCCGTGCAGCCTCGGGAGACATTCAGTACTTC	CATRAASGDIQYF
TRBJ2-7	.	many	TRBV5-1	TGCGCCAGCAGCTTGACAACAGGGCTAGGAGGCGAGCAGTACTTC	CASSLTTGLGGEQYF
TRBJ1-6	.	many	TRBV6-5	TGTGCCAGCTCGCGAGGGGATTCACCCCTCCACTTT	CASSRGDSPLHF
TRBJ2-3	.	.	TRBV7-2	TGTGCCAGCAGCACCCCTGAGGGATCAGATACGCAGTATTTT	CASSTPEGSDTQYF
TRBJ1-1	TRBD1	.	TRBV7-9	TGTGCCAGCAGCTTAGATCGGACAGGCCTTAGGAACACTGAAGCTTTCTTT	CASSLDRTGLRNTEAFF
TRBJ1-6	TRBD1	.	TRBV7-9	TGTGCCAGCAGCAAGAGACAGGGTATCGATTCACCCCTCCACTTT	CASSKRQGIDSPLHF
TRBJ1-1	.	many	TRBV29-1	TGCAGCGTGAACAGGGCTGGCACTGAAGCTTTCTTT	CSVNRAGTEAFF
TRBJ2-2	TRBD2	many	TRBV20-1	TGCAGTGCTGCCGCTAGCGGGGGGGCCATAACCGGGGAGCTGTTTTTT	CSAAASGGAITGELFF
TRBJ1-6	.	many	TRBV20-1	TGCAGTGCTCCCCTACACAGAAATAATTCACCCCTCCACTTT	CSAPLHRNNSPLHF
TRBJ2-2	.	many	TRBV20-1	TGCAGTGCTAGAGAAGGACCCTCTTTCAACACCGGGGAGCTGTTTTTT	CSAREGPSFNTGELFF
TRBJ2-5	.	many	TRBV20-1	TGCAGTGCTGGGGTGGTTCCGGGGCCACGGGGAGAGACCCAGTACTTC	CSAGVVPGPRGETQYF
TRBJ2-1	.	few	TRBV10-1	TGCGCCAGCAGCAAGGGAGGTCAGTTCTTCTACAATGAGCAGTTCTTC	CASSKGGQFFYNEQFF
TRBJ2-2	.	few	TRBV12-3/TRBV12-4	TGTGCCAGCATACGCCAAGGGGCCAACACCGGGGAGCTGTTTTTT	CASIRQGANTGELFF
TRBJ2-1	.	.	TRBV5-1	TGCGCCAGCAGCTTGAAATCCGGACACAATGAGCAGTTCTTC	CASSLKSGHNEQFF
TRBJ2-3	TRBD2	.	TRBV29-1	TGCAGCGTTGGGGCAGAAGCGGGAGCCACAGATACGCAGTATTTT	CSVGAEAGATDTQYF
TRBJ2-7	.	.	TRBV7-8	TGTGCCAGCAGCTTAGGAGAGATCCCCGTCCACGAGCAGTACTTC	CASSLGEIPVHEQYF
TRBJ1-4	.	few	TRBV7-2	TGTGCCAGCAGCTTAGCCTTAAACATCAGGACAACTAATGAAAAACTGTTTTTT	CASSLALNIRTTNEKLFF
TRBJ2-7	TRBD1	few	TRBV7-8	TGTGCCAGCAGCTCCCGGGACAGGCACTCCTACGAGCAGTACTTC	CASSSRDRHSYEQYF
TRBJ2-1	.	few	TRBV7-3	TGTGCCAGCAGCGAAGAGCCTACTATAGGGAACAATGAGCAGTTCTTC	CASSEEPTIGNNEQFF
TRBJ2-1	TRBD1	few	TRBV5-1	TGCGCCAGCAGCTTCCCCCGGACAGGGGGAGGGGATGAGCAGTTCTTC	CASSFPRTGGGDEQFF
TRBJ1-5	.	few	TRBV30	TGTGCCTGGAGTGTACAAAGCAATCAGCCCCAGCATTTT	CAWSVQSNQPQHF
TRBJ1-2	.	many	TRBV20-1	TGCAGTGCAAGCCGTGACGGCACCTTCTATGGCTACACCTTC	CSASRDGTFYGYTF
TRBJ2-3	TRBD1	few	TRBV5-5	TGTGCCAGCAGCTTGTTCACAGGGGCTAACACAGATACGCAGTATTTT	CASSLFTGANTDTQYF
TRBJ1-3	TRBD1	many	TRBV29-1	TGCAGCGTAGGACAGGGGGATTTACTGGAAAACACCATATATTTT	CSVGQGDLLENTIYF
TRBJ2-1	.	many	TRBV20-1	TGCAGTGCTAGGCCCCTGGCGAGCTCCTACAATGAGCAGTTCTTC	CSARPLASSYNEQFF
TRBJ2-7	.	few	TRBV7-9	TGTGCCAGCAGCTTAGCATCGAGGGAACCAAGCTTC	CASSLASREPSF